This T cell receptor beta chain is from a study of T cells after yellow fever vaccination. A word on this clonotype: A read error is possible here, since a much larger clone lies one base away. Because it lacks the conserved phenylalanine or tryptophan at the end, this CDR3 is likely a read error.

One entry per CDR3 protein, called by TCRdb with MiXCR from the 5' RACE reads. The table lists about 52,000 distinct CDR3 sequences, approximately 6.6% of them singletons. Trimming left V 0 bases short and J 3 bases short, with 9 bases between. Looked up from germline, CDR1 is SQVTM and CDR2 is ANQGSEA. This CDR3 comprises 13 residues. The gene calls are TRBV29-1 and TRBJ2-7; weak D call: TRBD1 (6 bases). The receptor was derived from a man aged 18 to 30 who received the YFV17D yellow fever vaccine. Sample: CD8+ T cells not binding an NS4B(214-222) dextramer, sorted from PBMCs, taken about 41 days after the first yellow fever vaccination. CDR3 bases: TGCAGCGTTGAAGAGGGGGCATACTACGAGCAGTACTCC. As protein: CSVEEGAYYEQYS.